This T cell receptor beta chain was profiled in a study of neurological immune-mediated disorders. This clonotype has ten or more counts. Time point meaning: longitudinal time-point 3. Source material was 2 million unsorted PBMCs, stored at -80 °C in RNAlater. The germline gives CDR1 SGHKS, CDR2 YYEKEE (reference sequence). The CDR3 has 15 amino acids. V was clipped by 5 bases and J by 4 bases; unmatched bases: 10. Synthesis of cDNA was carried out by template-switch 5'RACE. The reaction used 10-nucleotide random UMIs. MiXCR, run by TCRdb on the 5' RACE reads, gives a single entry per CDR3 protein. This table has fewer than 85,000 distinct CDR3 sequences, roughly 4.5% appearing once.

The sequence derives from a woman aged 55-70 years with multiple sclerosis. The rearrangement joins TRBV5-5 to TRBJ1-1; 8 bases map to TRBD1. What was sequenced was PBMCs. The CDR3 nucleotides read TGTGCCAGCAGTCAAATAACAGGGGGGACCACTGAAGCTTTCTTT. This codes for CASSQITGGTTEAFF.